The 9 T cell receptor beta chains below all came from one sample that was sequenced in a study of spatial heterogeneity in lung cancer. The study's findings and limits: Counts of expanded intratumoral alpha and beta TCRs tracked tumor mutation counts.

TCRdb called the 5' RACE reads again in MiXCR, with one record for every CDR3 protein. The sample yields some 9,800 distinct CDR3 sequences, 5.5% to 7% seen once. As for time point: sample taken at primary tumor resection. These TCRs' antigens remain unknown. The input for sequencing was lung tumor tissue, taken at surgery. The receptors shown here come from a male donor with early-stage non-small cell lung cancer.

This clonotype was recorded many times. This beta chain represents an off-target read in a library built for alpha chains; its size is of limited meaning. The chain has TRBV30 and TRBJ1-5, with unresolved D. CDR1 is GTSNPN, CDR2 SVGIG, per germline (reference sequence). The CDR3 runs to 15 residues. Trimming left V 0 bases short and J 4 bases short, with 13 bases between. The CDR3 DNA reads TGTGCCTGGAGTGTAACCGGGATCGGGAATCAGCCCCAGCATTTT. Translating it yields CAWSVTGIGNQPQHF.

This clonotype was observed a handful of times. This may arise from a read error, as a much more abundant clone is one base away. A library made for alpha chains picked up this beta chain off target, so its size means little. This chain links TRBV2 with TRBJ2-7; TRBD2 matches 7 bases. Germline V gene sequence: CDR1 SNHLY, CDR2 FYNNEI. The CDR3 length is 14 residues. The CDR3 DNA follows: TGTGCCGGCAGTCCCGGGACTACCTCCTACGAGCAGTACTTC. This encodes CAGSPGTTSYEQYF.

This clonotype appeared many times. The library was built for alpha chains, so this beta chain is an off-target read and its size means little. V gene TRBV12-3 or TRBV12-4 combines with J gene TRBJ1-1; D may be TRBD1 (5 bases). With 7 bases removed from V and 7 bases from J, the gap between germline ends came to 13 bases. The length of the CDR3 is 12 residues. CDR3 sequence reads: CASTYPGGEAFF. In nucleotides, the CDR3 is TGTGCCAGCACCTACCCGGGGGGTGAAGCTTTCTTT.

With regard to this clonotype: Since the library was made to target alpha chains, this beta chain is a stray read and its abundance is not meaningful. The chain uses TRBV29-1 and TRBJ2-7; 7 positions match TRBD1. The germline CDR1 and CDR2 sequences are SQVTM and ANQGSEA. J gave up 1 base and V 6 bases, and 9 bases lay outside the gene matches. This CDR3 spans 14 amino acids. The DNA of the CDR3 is TGCAGCGTCCTCACCGGGACAGCATCCTACGAGCAGTACTTC. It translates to CSVLTGTASYEQYF.

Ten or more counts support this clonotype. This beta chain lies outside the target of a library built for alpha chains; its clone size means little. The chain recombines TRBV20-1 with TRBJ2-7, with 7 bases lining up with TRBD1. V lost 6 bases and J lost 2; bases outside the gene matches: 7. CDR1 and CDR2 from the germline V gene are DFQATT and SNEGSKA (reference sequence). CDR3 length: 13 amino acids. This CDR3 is CSATGTDTYEQYF. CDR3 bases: TGCAGTGCCACCGGGACAGACACCTACGAGCAGTACTTC.

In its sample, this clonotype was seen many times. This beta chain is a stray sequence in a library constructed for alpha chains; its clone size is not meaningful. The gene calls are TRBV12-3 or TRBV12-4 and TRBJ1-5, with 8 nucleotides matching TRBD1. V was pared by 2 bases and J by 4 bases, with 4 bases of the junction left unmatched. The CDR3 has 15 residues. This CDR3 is CASSLPGQGNQPQHF. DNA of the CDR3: TGTGCCAGCAGTTTACCTGGACAGGGAAATCAGCCCCAGCATTTT.

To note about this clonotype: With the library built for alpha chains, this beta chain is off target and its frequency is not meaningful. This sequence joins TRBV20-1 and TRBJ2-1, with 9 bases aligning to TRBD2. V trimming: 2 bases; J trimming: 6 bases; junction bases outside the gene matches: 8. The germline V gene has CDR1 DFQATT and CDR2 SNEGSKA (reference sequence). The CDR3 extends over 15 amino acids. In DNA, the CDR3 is TGCAGTGCTAGACCCGGGACTAGCCCGTCCAATGAGCAGTTCTTC. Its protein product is CSARPGTSPSNEQFF.

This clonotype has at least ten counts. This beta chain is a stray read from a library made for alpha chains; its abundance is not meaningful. The CDR3 DNA follows: TGTGCCTGGAGTGTACTAGCGGGGGGAGAGCAGTTCTTC. Translation: CAWSVLAGGEQFF. The rearrangement uses TRBV30 and TRBJ2-1, with 12 bases fitting TRBD2. The CDR3 consists of 13 residues. The V gene's germline CDR1 is GTSNPN and CDR2 SVGIG (reference sequence). Trimming cost V 0 bases and J 10 bases; bases outside gene matches: 1.

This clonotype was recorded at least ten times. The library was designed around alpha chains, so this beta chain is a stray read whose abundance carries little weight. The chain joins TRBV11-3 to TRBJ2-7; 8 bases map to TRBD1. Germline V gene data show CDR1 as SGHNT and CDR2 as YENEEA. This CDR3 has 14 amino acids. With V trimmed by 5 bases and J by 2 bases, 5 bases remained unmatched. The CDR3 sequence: CASSPGTGPYEQYF. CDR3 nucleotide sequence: TGTGCCAGCAGCCCCGGGACAGGACCCTACGAGCAGTACTTC.